This TCR beta chain was captured in a study of cytomegalovirus exposure and HLA in healthy donors. The study's findings and limits: Reportedly, a later analysis found an Asian-associated ancestry cluster had fewer N-insertions than the approximately 670-donor mean. TCR beta V- and J-gene trimming, according to a later analysis, was linked to a missense DCLRE1C variant. Common viral pathogens seemed to be connected with several of the most significant clusters, according to a later analysis.

For this clone: Its antigen is unknown.

PCR used 60 Vbeta primers and 13 Jbeta primers. The table came from immunoSEQ multiplex PCR; TCRdb's copy has only in-frame clones and leaves some out. This sample yields roughly 200,000 clones, of which 77% are seen a single time; 2.5% to 3% belongs to the top ten. The CDR3 covers 12 residues. Sequenced material: PBMCs. The TCR comes from a woman aged 55-75 years in good health and CMV-seropositive. The V and J genes are TRBV21-1 and TRBJ1-1; TRBD1 was called by the table and not checked on the DNA. TRBV21-1 is flagged as a pseudogene. The CDR3 nucleotides are TGTGCCAGCGACAGTCCAAACACTGAAGCTTTCTTT. Translating it yields CASDSPNTEAFF.